Presented here are 31 T cell receptor beta chains from one specimen sequenced in a study of cytomegalovirus exposure and HLA in healthy donors. The PCR was carried out with 60 Vbeta primers and 13 Jbeta primers. Using immunoSEQ multiplex PCR, the repertoire was profiled, and TCRdb retains in-frame clones only, with some absent. The data show under 150,000 clones, around 77% seen once. The sample consisted of PBMCs. The source is a woman aged 45-65 years in good health and CMV-seronegative.

The chain has TRBV5-6 and TRBJ2-7, with TRBD2 matching 9 bases. After removal of 3 bases from V and 2 bases from J, the junction contained 18 bases not matched to a gene. The CDR3 totals 19 residues. CDR1 SGHDT and CDR2 YYEEEE come from the germline V gene. The CDR3 loop reads CASSYREFGISGRTYEQYF. CDR3 coding DNA: TGTGCCAGCAGCTACAGGGAATTCGGTATTAGCGGGAGAACCTACGAGCAGTACTTC.

The chain's CDR3 is CASRGGQSGTGELFF. The CDR3 nucleotides read TGTGCCAGTAGGGGGGGGCAGTCGGGGACCGGGGAGCTGTTTTTT. The chain employs TRBV19 and TRBJ2-2; a weak D match, TRBD2 (7 bases). The CDR3 covers 15 residues. V lost 6 bases to trimming and J lost 5 bases, with 16 bases between them. CDR1 is LNHDA, CDR2 SQIVND, per germline (reference sequence).

There are a few counts of this clone. The chain links TRBV10-2 to TRBJ2-6, with 10 bases that match TRBD1. Germline V gene data show CDR1 as WSHSY and CDR2 as SAAADI. CDR3 length equals 17 residues. Losses at the gene ends were 10 bases for V and 3 bases for J; bases not matched to a gene: 12. The CDR3 DNA reads as TGCGCCACCAGAGTTAGGACAGGGGGTATTGGGGCCAACGTCCTGACTTTC. Protein product: CATRVRTGGIGANVLTF.

The genes are TRBV4-3 and TRBJ2-4; 9 nucleotides match TRBD2. The CDR3 sequence is 19 residues long. V lost 1 base, J lost 1 base, and 11 bases stayed unmatched. From germline, CDR1 is LGHNA and CDR2 YSLEER. The chain's CDR3 is CASSQGSNSGSWAKNIQYF. The CDR3 DNA reads as TGCGCCAGCAGCCAAGGCTCGAATAGCGGGAGTTGGGCCAAAAACATTCAGTACTTC.

This sequence joins TRBV7-2 and TRBJ1-2; possibly TRBD1 for D (6 bases). This CDR3 contains 14 residues. Germline V gene data show CDR1 as SGHTA and CDR2 as FQGNSA. With 0 bases removed from V and 5 bases from J, the gap between germline ends came to 10 bases. The CDR3 bases are TGTGCCAGCAGCTTAGCAGGGACACCGTATGGCTACACCTTC. Amino acids: CASSLAGTPYGYTF.

This clone turned up a few times. The genes are TRBV5-6 and TRBJ2-2, with 13 bases lining up with TRBD2. V was pared by 3 bases and J by 4 bases, with 12 bases of the junction left unmatched. Looked up from germline, CDR1 is SGHDT and CDR2 is YYEEEE. CDR3 length: 19 residues. The CDR3 DNA is TGTGCCAGCAGCTATCCGGGACTAGCGGGACTCTCGGGCACCGGGGAGCTGTTTTTT. The encoded protein is CASSYPGLAGLSGTGELFF.

The gene calls are TRBV7-2 and TRBJ1-4, with TRBD1 identical over 12 bases. The ends lost 1 base at V and 2 bases at J; junction bases unmatched: 2. The CDR3 sequence is 17 residues long. In germline, CDR1 is SGHTA, CDR2 FQGNSA. CDR3 residues: CASSLEGTGGTNEKLFF. The CDR3 region has the DNA TGTGCCAGCAGCTTAGAAGGGACAGGGGGCACTAATGAAAAACTGTTTTTT.

This rearrangement joins TRBV18 to TRBJ2-2; D gene unclear. Germline assignment: CDR1 KGHSH and CDR2 LQKENI. Trimming removed 2 bases from V and 6 bases from J, with 10 bases in between. CDR3 length: 14 amino acids. CDR3 nucleotide sequence: TGTGCCAGCTCACCATCGAGGCCCGCCGGGGAGCTGTTTTTT. Translated, it gives CASSPSRPAGELFF.

The chain links TRBV6-1 to TRBJ1-5; 8 positions match TRBD1. The trim removed 6 bases at V and 4 bases at J, leaving 8 bases unmatched. The CDR3 sequence is 15 residues long. Germline-derived CDR1 and CDR2 are MNHNS and SASEGT. As DNA, the CDR3 is TGTGCCAGCAGCGAGAACAGGGGGGAGAATCAGCCCCAGCATTTT. Residues: CASSENRGENQPQHF.

The chain combines TRBV7-2 with TRBJ2-3; TRBD1 might be the D (6 bases). Germline lookup yields CDR1 SGHTA and CDR2 FQGNSA. V gave up 5 bases and J gave up 0 bases, with 15 bases separating them. This CDR3 contains 16 residues. The CDR3 DNA follows: TGTGCCAGCAGCAACCACAGGGATTCTAGCACAGATACGCAGTATTTT. This gives the protein CASSNHRDSSTDTQYF.

The chain links TRBV30 to TRBJ1-5; perhaps TRBD1 as D (5 bases). Germline CDR1 is GTSNPN and CDR2 is SVGIG (reference sequence). The CDR3 is made up of 14 amino acids. Deletions cut 3 bases from V and 1 base from J, with 10 bases between. CDR3 loop: CAWRGGMSNQPQHF. The CDR3 nucleotides are TGTGCCTGGAGGGGGGGTATGAGCAATCAGCCCCAGCATTTT.

The gene calls are TRBV7-2 and TRBJ1-1, with 8 nucleotides matching TRBD1. Germline V gives CDR1 SGHTA, CDR2 FQGNSA. The ends lost 5 bases at V and 5 bases at J; junction bases unmatched: 4. The CDR3 sequence is 13 residues long. Here the CDR3 reads CASSLTGVTEAFF. The DNA for the CDR3 is TGTGCCAGCAGCCTGACAGGGGTGACTGAAGCTTTCTTT. The full variable domain, with the rest looked up from reference TRBV7-2 and TRBJ1-1, is GAGVSQSPSNKVTEKGKDVELRCDPISGHTALYWYRQSLGQGLEFLIYFQGNSAPDKSGLPSDRFSAERTGGSVSTLTIQRTQQEDSAVYLCASSLTGVTEAFFGQGTRLTVV.

The rearrangement joins TRBV5-1 to TRBJ2-1; a possible D gene is TRBD1 (8 bases). The CDR3 sequence is 21 residues long. V was clipped by 4 bases and J by 0 bases, with 29 bases between them. Germline V lookup: CDR1 SGHRS, CDR2 YFSETQ. CDR3: CASSAGAGTGKGMSSYNEQFF. The CDR3 DNA reads as TGCGCCAGCAGCGCGGGGGCCGGGACAGGCAAAGGTATGAGCTCCTACAATGAGCAGTTCTTC.

This rearrangement joins TRBV30 to TRBJ2-5; D perhaps matches TRBD1 (5 bases). Looked up from germline, CDR1 is GTSNPN and CDR2 is SVGIG (reference sequence). Trimming removed 4 bases from V and 2 bases from J, with 20 bases in between. The CDR3 runs to 16 residues. The CDR3 sequence is CAWKGNGVAEQETQYF. CDR3 bases: TGTGCCTGGAAGGGGAACGGCGTGGCGGAACAAGAGACCCAGTACTTC. Using reference TRBV30 and TRBJ2-5 for the parts outside the CDR3, the full variable domain is SQTIHQWPATLVQPVGSPLSLECTVEGTSNPNLYWYRQAAGRGLQLLFYSVGIGQISSEVPQNLSASRPQDRQFILSSKKLLLSDSGFYLCAWKGNGVAEQETQYFGPGTRLLVL.

This chain joins TRBV9 and TRBJ2-3; 9 nucleotides align to TRBD2. In germline, CDR1 is SGDLS, CDR2 YYNGEE. The trim removed 3 bases at V and 0 bases at J, leaving 5 bases unmatched. CDR3 length: 16 amino acids. The CDR3 DNA reads TGTGCCAGCAGCGCGGGACTAGCCGACAGCACAGATACGCAGTATTTT. Translating it yields CASSAGLADSTDTQYF.

This clone has a handful of counts. This sequence joins TRBV28 and TRBJ1-4; no firm D call. The CDR3 is 13 amino acids. Germline V gene lookup returns CDR1 MDHEN and CDR2 SYDVKM. Trimming removed 0 bases from V and 12 bases from J, with 11 bases in between. The CDR3 region has the DNA TGTGCCAGCAGTTTATGCACAGCTTTTGAACTGTTTTTT. Protein: CASSLCTAFELFF.

This CDR3 reads CASRAGINTEAFF. The CDR3 nucleotides read TGTGCCAGCAGGGCCGGGATAAACACTGAAGCTTTCTTT. The chain links TRBV28 to TRBJ1-1; no definite D call. The V end was cut by 6 bases, the J end by 2 bases, with 10 bases between. The CDR3 has 13 amino acids. Germline V gives CDR1 MDHEN, CDR2 SYDVKM.

This chain connects TRBV7-3 to TRBJ1-1; 8 bases line up with TRBD1. The germline CDR1 and CDR2 sequences are SGHTA and FQGTGA. The CDR3 runs 14 residues. The junction had 7 bases not matched to a gene; V was cut back by 6 bases and J by 4 bases. CDR3 amino acids: CASRKLTGGTEAFF. CDR3 nucleotide sequence: TGTGCCAGCAGAAAATTAACAGGGGGCACTGAAGCTTTCTTT.

The V and J genes are TRBV19 and TRBJ2-1, with 8 bases that match TRBD1. Trimming cost V 6 bases and J 0 bases; bases outside gene matches: 4. Germline assignment: CDR1 LNHDA and CDR2 SQIVND (reference sequence). The length of the CDR3 is 15 residues. The CDR3, as DNA: TGTGCCAGTAGGCTACAGGGGGACTCCTACAATGAGCAGTTCTTC. It translates to CASRLQGDSYNEQFF.

In this sample, this clone turned up once. The chain joins TRBV28 to TRBJ1-2; TRBD1 matches at 10 bases. The germline gives CDR1 MDHEN, CDR2 SYDVKM. The CDR3 has 16 amino acids. J lost 6 bases, V lost 2 bases, and 9 bases had no gene match. The CDR3 DNA sequence: TGTGCCAGCAGTTTAGCAACCCGACAGGGGGCAGATGGCTACACCTTC. Protein: CASSLATRQGADGYTF.

V usage is TRBV4-2 and J usage is TRBJ2-3, with D maybe TRBD2 (6 bases). The germline CDR1 and CDR2 sequences are LGHNA and YNFKEQ. The CDR3 has 15 amino acids. Trimming took off 3 bases at V and 1 base at J, with 11 bases between the two ends. The CDR3 loop reads CASSQKWEGTDTQYF. The CDR3 nucleotides are TGTGCCAGCAGCCAGAAGTGGGAGGGCACAGATACGCAGTATTTT.

V is TRBV12-5 and J is TRBJ2-3; tentatively, D is TRBD2 (7 bases). In germline, CDR1 is LGHNT, CDR2 FRNRAP. V lost 0 bases and J lost 4, with 14 bases in between. The CDR3 is 16 residues long. CDR3 amino acids: CASGLVPGGGSDTQYF. The CDR3 DNA sequence: TGTGCTAGTGGTTTGGTACCGGGGGGCGGATCAGATACGCAGTATTTT.

The chain combines TRBV27 with TRBJ2-1; a possible D gene is TRBD1 (6 bases). V lost 3 bases, J lost 5 bases, and 8 bases lay in between. CDR3 size: 13 residues. The germline gives CDR1 MNHEY, CDR2 SMNVEV (reference sequence). The DNA of the CDR3 is TGTGCCAGCAGTTTTTCAGGGGACAATGAGCAGTTCTTC. As protein: CASSFSGDNEQFF.

The chain combines TRBV7-9 with TRBJ1-1; no clear D gene. Trimming shortened V by 4 bases and J by 0 bases, and 12 bases separated the two germline ends. This CDR3 is built from 15 residues. CDR1 and CDR2 from the germline V gene are SEHNR and FQNEAQ (reference sequence). The CDR3 sequence is CASSSELHLNTEAFF. The CDR3 DNA follows: TGTGCCAGCAGCTCGGAGCTCCACCTGAACACTGAAGCTTTCTTT.

V and J are TRBV4-1 and TRBJ2-7; 12 nucleotides line up with TRBD2. J gave up 0 bases and V 7 bases, and 4 bases lay outside the gene matches. The CDR3 runs to 15 residues. CDR1 is MGHRA and CDR2 is YSYEKL in the germline V gene. CDR3 bases: TGCGCCAGCAACGGGACTAGCGGGTACTCCTACGAGCAGTACGTC. It translates to CASNGTSGYSYEQYV.

This rearrangement joins TRBV9 to TRBJ1-5; D remains unclear. This CDR3 comprises 15 residues. The V gene lost 0 bases and the J gene lost 0 bases, with 7 bases spanning the gap. Germline V gives CDR1 SGDLS, CDR2 YYNGEE. CDR3: CASSVEENSNQPQHF. CDR3 DNA sequence: TGTGCCAGCAGCGTAGAAGAGAATAGCAATCAGCCCCAGCATTTT.

The chain carries TRBV19 and TRBJ1-1; 7 bases match TRBD1. The length of the CDR3 is 12 residues. The junction had 5 bases not matched to a gene; V was cut back by 6 bases and J by 7 bases. Germline V CDR1 and CDR2: LNHDA, SQIVND (reference sequence). The CDR3 spells CASRKQGLEAFF. DNA of the CDR3: TGTGCCAGTAGGAAACAGGGGCTTGAAGCTTTCTTT.

A note on this clone: This CDR3 is also generated by other DNA sequences in the sample. The chain employs TRBV9 and TRBJ2-7; 7 bases fit TRBD1. Germline CDR1 and CDR2: SGDLS and YYNGEE. This CDR3 contains 14 residues. Trimming cost V 0 bases and J 2 bases; bases outside gene matches: 2. The CDR3 sequence is CASSVGQGPYEQYF. The DNA for the CDR3 is TGTGCCAGCAGCGTAGGACAGGGCCCCTACGAGCAGTACTTC. The full variable domain, in which reference TRBV9 and TRBJ2-7 provide the parts outside the CDR3, is DSGVTQTPKHLITATGQRVTLRCSPRSGDLSVYWYQQSLDQGLQFLIQYYNGEERAKGNILERFSAQQFPDLHSELNLSSLELGDSALYFCASSVGQGPYEQYFGPGTRLTVT.

V and J are TRBV4-2 and TRBJ2-1; D is possibly TRBD2 (6 bases). Trimming stripped 3 bases from V and 8 bases from J, with 11 bases between. This CDR3 comprises 13 residues. The germline gives CDR1 LGHNA, CDR2 YNFKEQ. The DNA for the CDR3 is TGTGCCAGCAGCCATCGGGGGAGTTATGAGCAGTTCTTC. It yields the protein CASSHRGSYEQFF.

The genes are TRBV5-6 and TRBJ2-7; a possible D gene is TRBD2 (6 bases). The germline V gene encodes CDR1 SGHDT and CDR2 YYEEEE. CDR3 size: 12 residues. V was clipped by 4 bases and J by 6 bases, with 11 bases between them. CDR3 residues: CASSHGGREQYV. The DNA of the CDR3 is TGTGCCAGCAGCCACGGGGGACGCGAGCAGTACGTC.

The CDR3 protein is CAWRPAGRDTQYF. The CDR3 DNA sequence: TGTGCCTGGAGGCCCGCGGGGAGGGATACGCAGTATTTT. The chain joins TRBV30 to TRBJ2-3, with D maybe TRBD2 (6 bases). The CDR3 is 13 residues long. V lost 3 bases to trimming and J lost 6 bases, with 13 bases between them. Germline CDR1 reads GTSNPN; CDR2 reads SVGIG (reference sequence).